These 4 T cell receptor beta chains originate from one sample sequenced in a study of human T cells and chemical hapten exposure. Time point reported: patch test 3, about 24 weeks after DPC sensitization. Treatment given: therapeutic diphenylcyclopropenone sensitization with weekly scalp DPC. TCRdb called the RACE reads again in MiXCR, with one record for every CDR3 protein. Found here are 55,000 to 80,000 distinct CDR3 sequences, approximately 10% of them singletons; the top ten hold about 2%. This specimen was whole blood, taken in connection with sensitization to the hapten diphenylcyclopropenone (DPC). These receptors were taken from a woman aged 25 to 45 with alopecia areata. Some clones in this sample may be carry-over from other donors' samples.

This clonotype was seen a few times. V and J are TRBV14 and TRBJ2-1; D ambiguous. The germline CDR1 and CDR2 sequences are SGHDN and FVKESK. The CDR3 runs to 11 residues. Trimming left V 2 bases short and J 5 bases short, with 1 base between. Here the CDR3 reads CASSQNNEQFF. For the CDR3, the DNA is TGTGCCAGCAGCCAAAACAATGAGCAGTTCTTC.

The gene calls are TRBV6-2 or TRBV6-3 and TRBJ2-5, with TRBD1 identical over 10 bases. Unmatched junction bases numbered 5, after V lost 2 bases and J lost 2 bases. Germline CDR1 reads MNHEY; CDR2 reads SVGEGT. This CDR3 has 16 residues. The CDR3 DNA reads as TGTGCCAGCAGTTACGGAGGGACAGGGGATCAAGAGACCCAGTACTTC. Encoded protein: CASSYGGTGDQETQYF.

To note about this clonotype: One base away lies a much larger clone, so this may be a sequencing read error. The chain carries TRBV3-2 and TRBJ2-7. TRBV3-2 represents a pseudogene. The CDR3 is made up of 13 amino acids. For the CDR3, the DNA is TGTGCCAGCAGCCCCGGGACCTCCTACGAGCGGTACTTC. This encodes CASSPGTSYERYF.

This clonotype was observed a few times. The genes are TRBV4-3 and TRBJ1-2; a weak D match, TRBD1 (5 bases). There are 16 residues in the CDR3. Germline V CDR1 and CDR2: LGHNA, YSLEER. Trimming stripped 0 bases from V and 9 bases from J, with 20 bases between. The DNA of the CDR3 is TGCGCCAGCAGCCAAGATTTAGGAACCGGGACGGTGAGCTACACCTTC. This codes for CASSQDLGTGTVSYTF.